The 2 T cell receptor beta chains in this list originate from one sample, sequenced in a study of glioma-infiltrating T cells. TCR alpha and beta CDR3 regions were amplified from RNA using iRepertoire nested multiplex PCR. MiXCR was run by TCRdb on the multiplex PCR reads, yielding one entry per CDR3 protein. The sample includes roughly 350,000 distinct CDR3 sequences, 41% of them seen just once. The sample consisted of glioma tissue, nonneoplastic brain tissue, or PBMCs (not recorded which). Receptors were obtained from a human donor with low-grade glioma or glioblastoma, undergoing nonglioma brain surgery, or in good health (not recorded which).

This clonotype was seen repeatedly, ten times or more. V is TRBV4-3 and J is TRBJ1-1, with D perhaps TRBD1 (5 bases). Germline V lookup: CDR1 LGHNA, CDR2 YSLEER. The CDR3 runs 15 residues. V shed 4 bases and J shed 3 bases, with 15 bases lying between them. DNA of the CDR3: TGCGCCAGCAGCCTCAGAAACGAGGGACACACTGAAGCTTTCTTT. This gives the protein CASSLRNEGHTEAFF.

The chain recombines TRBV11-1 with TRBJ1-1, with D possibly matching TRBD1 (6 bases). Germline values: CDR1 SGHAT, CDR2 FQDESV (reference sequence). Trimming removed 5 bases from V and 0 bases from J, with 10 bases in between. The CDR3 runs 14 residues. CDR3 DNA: TGTGCCAGCAGCCGTGGACAGCTGAACACTGAAGCTTTCTTT. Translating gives CASSRGQLNTEAFF.